These 26 T cell receptor beta chains came from one sample sequenced in a study of shared clonotypes between healthy human individuals. Using immunoSEQ multiplex PCR, the repertoire was profiled, and TCRdb retains in-frame clones only, with some absent. This table has hundreds of thousands of clones, around 67% appearing once. Sequenced: memory CD4+ T cells sorted from blood. Subset given: CD45RA-negative fraction. These receptors were taken from a woman aged 30 to 39 in good health.

This chain connects TRBV27 to TRBJ2-2; 11 bases fit TRBD1. With 5 bases clipped from V and 0 bases from J, the junction kept 5 bases outside the gene matches. The CDR3 is 17 amino acids. Germline CDR1 is MNHEY and CDR2 is SMNVEV (reference sequence). CDR3 in amino acids: CASSTWDRGTNTGELFF. The CDR3 nucleotides read TGTGCCAGCAGTACCTGGGACAGGGGGACGAACACCGGGGAGCTGTTTTTT.

The CDR3 reads CASTPGAPYEQYF. As DNA, the CDR3 is TGTGCCAGCACCCCGGGGGCCCCCTACGAGCAGTACTTC. The chain is built from TRBV28 and TRBJ2-7; D may be TRBD1 or TRBD2 (6 bases each). The germline V and J ends were trimmed by 7 bases and 2 bases, with 12 bases remaining between them. The germline CDR1 and CDR2 sequences are MDHEN and SYDVKM. The CDR3 is 13 amino acids.

The rearrangement joins TRBV5-8 to TRBJ2-7; 10 positions match TRBD2. The germline V gene encodes CDR1 SGHTS and CDR2 YDEGEE. The CDR3 loop spans 17 amino acids. The J segment lost 3 bases and the V segment lost 4 bases, leaving 13 bases of the junction unmatched. DNA of the CDR3: TGTGCCAGCAGCGCAACCTTCACTAGCGGGATAGTCTACGAGCAGTACTTC. Translating gives CASSATFTSGIVYEQYF.

With regard to this clone: This sequence is one base from a far larger clone and is likely a read error. This chain uses TRBV5-1 with TRBJ2-1, with a possible D match to TRBD2 (6 bases). CDR1 and CDR2 (germline): SGHRS, YFSETQ. The CDR3 spans 15 residues. Trimming removed 3 bases at V and 0 bases at J, with 10 bases between. CDR3 sequence reads: CASSWDSSSYNEQFF. The DNA for the CDR3 is TGCGCCAGCAGCTGGGACTCGAGCTCCTACAATGAGCAGTTCTTC.

This chain connects TRBV6-1 to TRBJ2-1; D may be TRBD1 (6 bases). There are 16 residues in the CDR3. Germline V gene lookup returns CDR1 MNHNS and CDR2 SASEGT. Trimming removed 3 bases at V and 13 bases at J, with 25 bases between. The chain's CDR3 is CASSEGAGASTYPQFF. The DNA of the CDR3 is TGTGCCAGCAGTGAGGGGGCCGGGGCTAGCACGTACCCCCAGTTCTTC.

This clone was counted a few times. This sequence joins TRBV6-1 and TRBJ1-5; no firm D call. Trimming stripped 7 bases from V and 2 bases from J, with 15 bases between. Looked up from germline, CDR1 is MNHNS and CDR2 is SASEGT. The CDR3 is 15 amino acids. CDR3 in DNA: TGTGCCAGCACCCCTGCGGAGGGTGGCAATCAGCCCCAGCATTTT. It translates to CASTPAEGGNQPQHF.

This chain joins TRBV7-9 and TRBJ1-1; D remains unclear. This CDR3 has 14 amino acids. The germline V gene encodes CDR1 SEHNR and CDR2 FQNEAQ (reference sequence). CDR3 region: CATLKGGPMAEAFF. For the CDR3, the DNA is TGTGCTACTCTCAAGGGAGGTCCCATGGCTGAAGCTTTCTTT. The full variable domain, its missing parts supplied by reference TRBV7-9 and TRBJ1-1, is DTGVSQNPRHKITKRGQNVTFRCDPISEHNRLYWYRQTLGQGPEFLTYFQNEAQLEKSRLLSDRFSAERPKGSFSTLEIQRTEQGDSAMYLCATLKGGPMAEAFFGQGTRLTVV.

Details on this clone: Other DNA variants within this sample encode the same CDR3. The chain is built from TRBV7-9 and TRBJ1-1; maybe TRBD1 (5 bases). The CDR3 has 13 amino acids. Trimming took off 6 bases at V and 3 bases at J, with 11 bases between the two ends. In germline, CDR1 is SEHNR, CDR2 FQNEAQ (reference sequence). For the CDR3, the DNA is TGTGCCAGCAGTTTGAGGGGAGACACTGAAGCTTTCTTT. Protein sequence: CASSLRGDTEAFF.

The genes are TRBV7-8 and TRBJ2-7; TRBD1 aligns across 8 bases. J gave up 0 bases and V 3 bases, and 1 base lay outside the gene matches. Germline CDR1 reads SGHVS; CDR2 reads FQNEAQ. CDR3 length equals 14 residues. In nucleotides, the CDR3 is TGTGCCAGCAGCTTGGGGACAGGCTCCTACGAGCAGTACTTC. Translating gives CASSLGTGSYEQYF.

The chain uses TRBV19 and TRBJ1-2; tentative D call: TRBD1 (6 bases). The V end lost 6 bases, the J end lost 0 bases, and 20 bases lay between the germline ends. Germline V gene sequence: CDR1 LNHDA, CDR2 SQIVND (reference sequence). The CDR3 loop spans 17 amino acids. The CDR3 bases are TGTGCCAGTAGCCCTAGGGGGGGCGCGATTACTAACTATGGCTACACCTTC. Amino acid sequence: CASSPRGGAITNYGYTF.

The chain uses TRBV18 and TRBJ2-7, with D perhaps TRBD2 (5 bases). Germline V lookup: CDR1 KGHSH, CDR2 LQKENI. Trimming shortened V by 3 bases and J by 3 bases, and 9 bases separated the two germline ends. The CDR3 contains 13 residues. Written as DNA, the CDR3 is TGTGCCAGCTCACCGAATGAGGGCTACGAGCAGTACTTC. Protein: CASSPNEGYEQYF. Drawing the rest from reference TRBV18 and TRBJ2-7, the complete variable domain is NAGVMQNPRHLVRRRGQEARLRCSPMKGHSHVYWYRQLPEEGLKFMVYLQKENIIDESGMPKERFSAEFPKEGPSILRIQQVVRGDSAAYFCASSPNEGYEQYFGPGTRLTVT.

V and J are TRBV28 and TRBJ2-7; the match to TRBD1 covers 8 bases. Germline CDR1 MDHEN, CDR2 SYDVKM. This CDR3 region has 15 residues. Losses at the gene ends were 1 base for V and 3 bases for J; bases not matched to a gene: 5. The CDR3 sequence is CASSLSPRGLYEQYF. DNA for the CDR3: TGTGCCAGCAGTTTATCCCCCAGGGGGCTCTACGAGCAGTACTTC.

This clone showed up just once. Here the CDR3 DNA reads TGTGCCAGCAGCCGATCACTAGCGACGTACCAAGAGACCCAGTACTTC. It encodes CASSRSLATYQETQYF. V is TRBV5-4 and J is TRBJ2-5; 7 positions match TRBD2. The CDR3 contains 16 residues. Germline values: CDR1 SGHNT, CDR2 YYREEE (reference sequence). After removal of 4 bases from V and 0 bases from J, the junction contained 9 bases not matched to a gene. Full variable domain (rest looked up from reference TRBV5-4 and TRBJ2-5): ETGVTQSPTHLIKTRGQQVTLRCSSQSGHNTVSWYQQALGQGPQFIFQYYREEENGRGNFPPRFSGLQFPNYSSELNVNALELDDSALYLCASSRSLATYQETQYFGPGTRLLVL.

The chain employs TRBV11-1 and TRBJ2-7; 10 nucleotides match TRBD2. The CDR3 is 15 residues long. The V and J ends lost 1 base and 2 bases, in that order; junction bases with no gene match: 2. The V gene's germline CDR1 is SGHAT and CDR2 FQDESV (reference sequence). Here the CDR3 DNA reads TGTGCCAGCAGCTTAGGGACTAGCGGAACCTACGAGCAGTACTTC. Its protein product is CASSLGTSGTYEQYF.

This clone was detected only once. The chain couples TRBV6-5 to TRBJ2-2; 8 bases match TRBD1. Germline trimming cut 2 bases from V and 7 bases from J; bases unmatched to any gene: 6. The CDR3 has 15 amino acids. Germline V gives CDR1 MNHEY, CDR2 SVGAGI. The CDR3 reads CASSYRQGFNGELFF. The CDR3 DNA follows: TGTGCCAGCAGTTACAGACAGGGGTTTAACGGGGAGCTGTTTTTT.

The rearrangement joins TRBV29-1 to TRBJ2-3, with 7 bases lining up with TRBD1. Trimming took 7 bases from V and 2 from J; bases not matched to a gene: 6. The CDR3 has 13 amino acids. Germline V CDR1 and CDR2: SQVTM, ANQGSEA. Here the CDR3 DNA reads TGCAGCGGGACCGGGACAGTCACAGATACGCAGTATTTT. Translated: CSGTGTVTDTQYF.

This rearrangement joins TRBV6-6 to TRBJ2-1; 12 bases map to TRBD2. CDR1 and CDR2 (germline): MNHNY, SVGAGI (reference sequence). This CDR3 is built from 14 residues. Trimming at V came to 2 bases and at J to 10 bases, leaving 3 bases not matched to a gene. In DNA form, the CDR3 reads TGTGCCAGCAGTTACCGACTAGCGGGAGACGAGCAGTTCTTC. It is translated as CASSYRLAGDEQFF.

Only a few counts were recorded for this clone. The rearrangement uses TRBV19 and TRBJ1-4; no firm D call. The germline CDR1 and CDR2 sequences are LNHDA and SQIVND (reference sequence). Trimming took 4 bases from V and 0 from J, leaving 15 bases between them. There are 17 residues in the CDR3. CDR3 sequence: CASSTPFGAATNEKLFF. The CDR3 DNA reads TGTGCCAGTAGTACCCCTTTCGGAGCCGCAACTAATGAAAAACTGTTTTTT.

The rearrangement joins TRBV7-8 to TRBJ2-7; 9 bases fit TRBD1. V lost 8 bases, J lost 6 bases, and 8 bases stayed unmatched. CDR3 length equals 13 residues. Germline CDR1 and CDR2: SGHVS and FQNEAQ. CDR3 coding DNA: TGTGCCAGCGGGGACAGGGTGTTGGTCGAGCAGTACTTC. Its protein is CASGDRVLVEQYF.

The V gene is TRBV6-6, the J gene TRBJ1-5; TRBD1 aligns across 7 bases. Trimming took 2 bases from V and 6 from J; bases not matched to a gene: 7. CDR3 length: 15 residues. Per germline, CDR1 MNHNY and CDR2 SVGAGI (reference sequence). The CDR3 sequence: CASSYGLGQSQPQHF. The CDR3 DNA follows: TGTGCCAGCAGTTACGGCCTGGGACAGAGTCAGCCCCAGCATTTT.

The chain links TRBV28 to TRBJ1-2, with 7 bases aligning to TRBD1. CDR1 and CDR2 from the germline V gene are MDHEN and SYDVKM. Germline trimming cut 2 bases from V and 4 bases from J; bases unmatched to any gene: 1. The CDR3 has 13 amino acids. The CDR3 DNA is TGTGCCAGCAGTTTAAGGGGGCGCTATGGCTACACCTTC. Translation gives CASSLRGRYGYTF.

The CDR3 nucleotides read TGTGCCAGCATCAAGATACTAGTCCAAGAGACCCAGTACTTC. Translating gives CASIKILVQETQYF. The gene calls are TRBV5-8 and TRBJ2-5, with a possible D match to TRBD2 (5 bases). Germline loops: CDR1 SGHTS, CDR2 YDEGEE. The CDR3 runs to 14 residues. Trimming took off 6 bases at V and 1 base at J, with 13 bases between the two ends. Based on the CDR3 plus reference TRBV5-8 and TRBJ2-5, the full variable domain is EAGVTQSPTHLIKTRGQQATLRCSPISGHTSVYWYQQALGLGLQFLLWYDEGEERNRGNFPPRFSGRQFPNYSSELNVNALELEDSALYLCASIKILVQETQYFGPGTRLLVL.

The genes are TRBV28 and TRBJ2-4; 13 nucleotides line up with TRBD2. Trimming at V came to 7 bases and at J to 6 bases, leaving 9 bases not matched to a gene. In germline, CDR1 is MDHEN, CDR2 SYDVKM. This CDR3 contains 16 residues. The CDR3 loop is CASTTPRTSGRNIQYF. As DNA, the CDR3 is TGTGCCAGCACCACGCCCAGGACTAGCGGGAGAAACATTCAGTACTTC. The variable domain in full, completed from reference TRBV28 and TRBJ2-4, reads DVKVTQSSRYLVKRTGEKVFLECVQDMDHENMFWYRQDPGLGLRLIYFSYDVKMKEKGDIPEGYSVSREKKERFSLILESASTNQTSMYLCASTTPRTSGRNIQYFGAGTRLSVL.

About this clone: At the DNA level, this CDR3 is encoded by other sequences in the same sample as well. V gene TRBV9 combines with J gene TRBJ1-2; 7 bases are a match to TRBD1. V gave up 3 bases and J gave up 0 bases; unmatched junction bases: 5. The length of the CDR3 is 15 residues. Germline V CDR1 and CDR2: SGDLS, YYNGEE. The CDR3 DNA follows: TGTGCCAGCAGCGCCAGGACAGGAACTAACTATGGCTACACCTTC. Its protein product is CASSARTGTNYGYTF.

This clone was observed a handful of times. The V gene is TRBV28, the J gene TRBJ2-5, with D possibly TRBD2 on 6 matching bases. The CDR3 spans 13 residues. The ends were cut back, 6 bases at V and 3 bases at J, with 11 bases in the middle. Germline assignment: CDR1 MDHEN and CDR2 SYDVKM. The CDR3 here is CASRRDFEETQYF. CDR3 bases: TGTGCCAGCAGGCGGGACTTCGAAGAGACCCAGTACTTC.

The chain is built from TRBV11-2 and TRBJ1-1, with D hard to call. Germline CDR1 is SGHAT and CDR2 is FQNNGV. The CDR3 consists of 16 residues. V lost 4 bases, J lost 1 base, and 16 bases lay in between. CDR3 sequence (DNA): TGTGCCAGCAGCTCCCCAACGGGGAACCAGAACACTGAAGCTTTCTTT. Protein sequence: CASSSPTGNQNTEAFF.